A single T cell receptor (beta chain) is shown here with its context. These data come from a study of beta chain features in type 1 diabetes. Expressed TCRB transcripts were sequenced because the isolated RNA had all been reverse transcribed beforehand. This table comes from immunoSEQ multiplex PCR, and its TCRdb copy is limited to in-frame clones, with some not included. The sample consists of some 150,000 clones, about 51% of them appearing once. This CDR3 comprises 13 residues. Trimming took off 4 bases at V and 5 bases at J, with 11 bases between the two ends. Germline V lookup: CDR1 SQVTM, CDR2 ANQGSEA.

The source material was Tregs from blood. The clonotype comes from a man aged 18 to 30 in good health. The chain couples TRBV29-1 to TRBJ2-2, with no clear D. In DNA form, the CDR3 reads TGCAGCGTTGGAGGAATTGAAACCGGGGAGCTGTTTTTT. This sequence encodes CSVGGIETGELFF.